This T cell receptor (beta chain) was recorded in a study of cytomegalovirus exposure and HLA in healthy donors. Primers included in the PCR were 60 Vbeta and 13 Jbeta primers. Sequencing used immunoSEQ multiplex PCR; TCRdb keeps in-frame clones, though not all of them. The sample consists of 120,000 to 150,000 clones, over 75% of them appearing once. Whole-study findings and limits: An apparent linkage of common viral pathogens to several of the most significant clusters emerged in a later analysis.

In this sample, this clone turned up a few times. Its specificity is not known. Trimming removed 1 base from V and 7 bases from J; junction bases left unmatched: 7. Germline lookup yields CDR1 SGHVS and CDR2 FNYEAQ. This CDR3 spans 14 amino acids. The TCR was taken from a female donor in good health and CMV-seronegative. Material for sequencing was PBMCs. V and J are TRBV7-6 and TRBJ2-7; 7 bases fit TRBD1. CDR3: CASSLGTGSEEQYF. The CDR3 DNA sequence: TGTGCCAGCAGCTTAGGGACAGGATCAGAAGAGCAGTACTTC. Using reference TRBV7-6 and TRBJ2-7 for the parts outside the CDR3, the full variable domain is GAGVSQSPRYKVTKRGQDVALRCDPISGHVSLYWYRQALGQGPEFLTYFNYEAQQDKSGLPNDRFSAERPEGSISTLTIQRTEQRDSAMYRCASSLGTGSEEQYFGPGTRLTVT.